Each of the 5 T cell receptor beta chains below was sequenced from the same sample in a study of patients and donors after allogeneic stem cell transplantation. TCRdb ran MiXCR on the RT-PCR reads and lists one entry per CDR3 protein. The sample yields fewer than 250,000 distinct CDR3 sequences, roughly 14% seen once. The sequenced sample consisted of blood, either unsorted or a sorted T cell fraction (not recorded which). The receptors were gathered from a human donor who was either an allogeneic HSCT recipient or a stem cell or donor lymphocyte infusion donor (not recorded which). It is not recorded whose cells these are; they may come from a transplant donor.

The sample holds a few counts of this clonotype. This rearrangement joins TRBV7-9 to TRBJ2-7; TRBD1 matches at 7 bases. CDR1 is SEHNR and CDR2 is FQNEAQ in the germline V gene (reference sequence). This CDR3 is built from 16 residues. V gave up 0 bases and J gave up 2 bases; unmatched junction bases: 7. As DNA, the CDR3 is TGTGCCAGCAGCTTAGCAGGCGACAGGGTACCCTACGAGCAGTACTTC. Protein product: CASSLAGDRVPYEQYF.

This clonotype was seen repeatedly, ten times or more. The genes are TRBV3-1 and TRBJ2-5; D call uncertain. Germline V lookup: CDR1 LGHDT, CDR2 YNNKEL (reference sequence). Deletions cut 3 bases from V and 3 bases from J, with 5 bases between. CDR3 size: 12 residues. CDR3 coding DNA: TGTGCCAGCAGCCATACAGAAGAGACCCAGTACTTC. This translates into CASSHTEETQYF.

V and J are TRBV21-1 and TRBJ1-2. TRBV21-1 is shown as a pseudogene. The CDR3 covers 15 residues. The CDR3: CASSTSAHQMDGYTF. CDR3 nucleotide sequence: TGTGCCAGCAGCACTTCGGCCCACCAAATGGATGGCTACACCTTC.

This clonotype was counted many times. The chain joins TRBV9 to TRBJ2-3, with 15 bases lining up with TRBD2. The J segment lost 1 base and the V segment lost 3 bases, leaving 3 bases of the junction unmatched. The CDR3 is made up of 17 amino acids. Germline V gene sequence: CDR1 SGDLS, CDR2 YYNGEE. The CDR3 here is CASSGGLAGGGTDTQYF. The CDR3 bases are TGTGCCAGCAGCGGCGGACTAGCGGGAGGGGGCACAGATACGCAGTATTTT.

In its sample, this clonotype was seen many times. The chain uses TRBV20-1 and TRBJ2-6; D possibly corresponds to TRBD1 (7 bases). Germline CDR1 is DFQATT and CDR2 is SNEGSKA (reference sequence). V lost 4 bases and J lost 0, with 16 bases in between. The CDR3 consists of 17 residues. The chain's CDR3 is CSAKRQGGPSGANVLTF. The CDR3 nucleotides read TGCAGTGCTAAAAGGCAGGGGGGTCCCTCTGGGGCCAACGTCCTGACTTTC.